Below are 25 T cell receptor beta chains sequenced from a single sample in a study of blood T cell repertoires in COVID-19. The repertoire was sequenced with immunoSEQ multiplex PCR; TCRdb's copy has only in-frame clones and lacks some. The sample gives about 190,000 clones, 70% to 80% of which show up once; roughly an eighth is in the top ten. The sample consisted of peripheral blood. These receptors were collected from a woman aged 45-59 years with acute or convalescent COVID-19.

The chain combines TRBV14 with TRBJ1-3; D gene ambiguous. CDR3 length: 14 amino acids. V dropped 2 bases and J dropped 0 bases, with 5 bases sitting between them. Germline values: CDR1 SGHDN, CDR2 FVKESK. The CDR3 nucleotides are TGTGCCAGCAGCCAACTTGTCTCTGGAAACACCATATATTTT. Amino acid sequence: CASSQLVSGNTIYF.

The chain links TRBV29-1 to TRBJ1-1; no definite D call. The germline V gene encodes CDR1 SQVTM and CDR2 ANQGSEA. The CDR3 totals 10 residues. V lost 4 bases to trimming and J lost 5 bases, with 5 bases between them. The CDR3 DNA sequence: TGCAGCGTTGCCAGAACTGAAGCTTTCTTT. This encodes CSVARTEAFF.

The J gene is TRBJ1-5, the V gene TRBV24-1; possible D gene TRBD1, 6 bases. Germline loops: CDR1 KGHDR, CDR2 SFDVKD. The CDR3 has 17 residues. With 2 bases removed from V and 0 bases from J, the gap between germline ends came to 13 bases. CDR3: CATSDSTRTDSNQPQHF. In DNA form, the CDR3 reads TGTGCCACCAGTGATTCAACCCGGACAGATAGCAATCAGCCCCAGCATTTT.

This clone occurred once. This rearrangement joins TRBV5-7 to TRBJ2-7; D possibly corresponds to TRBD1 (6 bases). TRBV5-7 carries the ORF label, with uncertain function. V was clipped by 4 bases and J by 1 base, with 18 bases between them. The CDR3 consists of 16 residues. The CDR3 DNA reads TGTGCCAGCAGCCGGGCAGGGGCCCCGAGGTCCTACGAGCAGTACTTC. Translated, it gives CASSRAGAPRSYEQYF.

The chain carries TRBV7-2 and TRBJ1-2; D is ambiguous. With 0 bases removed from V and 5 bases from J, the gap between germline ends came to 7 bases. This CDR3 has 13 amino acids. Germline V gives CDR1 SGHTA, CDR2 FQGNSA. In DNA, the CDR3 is TGTGCCAGCAGCTTAGCTCCAGGTTATGGCTACACCTTC. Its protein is CASSLAPGYGYTF. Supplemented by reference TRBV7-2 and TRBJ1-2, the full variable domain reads GAGVSQSPSNKVTEKGKDVELRCDPISGHTALYWYRQSLGQGLEFLIYFQGNSAPDKSGLPSDRFSAERTGGSVSTLTIQRTQQEDSAVYLCASSLAPGYGYTFGSGTRLTVV.

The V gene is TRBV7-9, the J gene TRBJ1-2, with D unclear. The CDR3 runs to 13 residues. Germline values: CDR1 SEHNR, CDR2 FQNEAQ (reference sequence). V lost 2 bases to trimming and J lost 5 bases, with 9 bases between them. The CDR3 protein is CASSLQREYGYTF. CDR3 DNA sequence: TGTGCCAGCAGCTTACAGAGGGAGTATGGCTACACCTTC.

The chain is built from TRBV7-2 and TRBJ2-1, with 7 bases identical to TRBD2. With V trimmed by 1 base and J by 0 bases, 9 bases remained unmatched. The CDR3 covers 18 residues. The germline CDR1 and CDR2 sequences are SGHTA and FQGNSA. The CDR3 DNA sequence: TGTGCCAGCAGCTTAGGGGCCGCTAGCGGAAGCTCCTACAATGAGCAGTTCTTC. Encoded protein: CASSLGAASGSSYNEQFF.

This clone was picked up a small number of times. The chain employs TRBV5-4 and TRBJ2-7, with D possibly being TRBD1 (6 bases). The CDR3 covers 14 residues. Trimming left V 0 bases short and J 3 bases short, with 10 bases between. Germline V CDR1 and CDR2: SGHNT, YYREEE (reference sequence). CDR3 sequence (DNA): TGTGCCAGCAGCTTGGCAGGGGATTACTACGAGCAGTACTTC. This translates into CASSLAGDYYEQYF.

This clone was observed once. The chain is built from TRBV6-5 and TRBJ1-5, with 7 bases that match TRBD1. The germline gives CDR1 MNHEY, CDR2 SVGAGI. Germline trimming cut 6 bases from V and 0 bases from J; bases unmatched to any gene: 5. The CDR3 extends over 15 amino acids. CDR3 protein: CASRGTANSNQPQHF. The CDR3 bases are TGTGCCAGCAGGGGGACAGCTAATAGCAATCAGCCCCAGCATTTT.

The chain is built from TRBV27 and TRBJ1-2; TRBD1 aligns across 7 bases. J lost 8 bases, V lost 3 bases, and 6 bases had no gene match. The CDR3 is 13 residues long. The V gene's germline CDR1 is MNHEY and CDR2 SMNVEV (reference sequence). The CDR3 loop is CASSFRTGLGYTF. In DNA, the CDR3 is TGTGCCAGCAGTTTTCGGACAGGCCTCGGCTACACCTTC.

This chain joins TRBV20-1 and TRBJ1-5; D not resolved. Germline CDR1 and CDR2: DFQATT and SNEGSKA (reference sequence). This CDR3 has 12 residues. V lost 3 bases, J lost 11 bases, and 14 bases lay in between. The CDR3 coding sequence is TGCAGTGCTAGTGACCCATACTTCGCCCAGCATTTT. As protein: CSASDPYFAQHF.

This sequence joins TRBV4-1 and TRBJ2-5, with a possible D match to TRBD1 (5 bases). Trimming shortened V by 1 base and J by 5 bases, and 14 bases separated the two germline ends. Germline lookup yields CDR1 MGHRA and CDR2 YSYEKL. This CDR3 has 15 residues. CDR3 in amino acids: CASSQVPQGQETQYF. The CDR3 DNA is TGCGCCAGCAGCCAAGTCCCCCAGGGCCAGGAGACCCAGTACTTC.

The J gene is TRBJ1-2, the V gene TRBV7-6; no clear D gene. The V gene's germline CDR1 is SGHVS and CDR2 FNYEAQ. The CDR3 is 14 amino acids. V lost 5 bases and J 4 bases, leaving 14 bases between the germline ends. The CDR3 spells CASSPGVDPYGYTF. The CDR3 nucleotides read TGTGCCAGCAGCCCCGGAGTAGATCCCTATGGCTACACCTTC. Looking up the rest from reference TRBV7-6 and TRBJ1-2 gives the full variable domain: GAGVSQSPRYKVTKRGQDVALRCDPISGHVSLYWYRQALGQGPEFLTYFNYEAQQDKSGLPNDRFSAERPEGSISTLTIQRTEQRDSAMYRCASSPGVDPYGYTFGSGTRLTVV.

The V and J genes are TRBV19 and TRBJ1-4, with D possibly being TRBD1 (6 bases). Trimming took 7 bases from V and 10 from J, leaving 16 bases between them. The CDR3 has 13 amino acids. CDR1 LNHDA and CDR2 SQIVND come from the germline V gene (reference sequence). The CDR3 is CASKNRAGGKLFF. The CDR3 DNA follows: TGTGCCAGTAAGAACAGGGCCGGAGGAAAACTGTTTTTT.

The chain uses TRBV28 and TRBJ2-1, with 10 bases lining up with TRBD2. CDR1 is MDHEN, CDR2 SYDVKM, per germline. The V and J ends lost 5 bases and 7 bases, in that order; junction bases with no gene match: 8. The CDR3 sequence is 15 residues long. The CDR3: CASSQAGGPINEQFF. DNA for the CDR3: TGTGCCAGCAGTCAAGCGGGAGGGCCGATTAATGAGCAGTTCTTC.

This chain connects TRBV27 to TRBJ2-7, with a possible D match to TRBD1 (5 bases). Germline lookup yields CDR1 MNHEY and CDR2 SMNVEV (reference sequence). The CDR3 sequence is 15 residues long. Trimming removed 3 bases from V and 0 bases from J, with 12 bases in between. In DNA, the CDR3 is TGTGCCAGCAGTTTGATGGCAGACAGCTCCTACGAGCAGTACTTC. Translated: CASSLMADSSYEQYF.

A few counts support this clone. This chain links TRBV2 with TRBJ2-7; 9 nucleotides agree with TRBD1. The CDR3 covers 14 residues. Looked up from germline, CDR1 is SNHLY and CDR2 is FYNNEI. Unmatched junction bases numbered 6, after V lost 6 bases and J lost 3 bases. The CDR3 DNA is TGTGCCAGCAGATACTCGGGACAGGGCTACGAGCAGTACTTC. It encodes CASRYSGQGYEQYF.

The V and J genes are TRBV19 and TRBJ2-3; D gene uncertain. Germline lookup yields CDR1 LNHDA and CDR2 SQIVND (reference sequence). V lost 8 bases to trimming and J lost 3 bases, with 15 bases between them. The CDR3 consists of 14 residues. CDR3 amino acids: CASGEEVGTDTQYF. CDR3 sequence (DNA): TGTGCCAGTGGAGAGGAAGTTGGGACAGATACGCAGTATTTT. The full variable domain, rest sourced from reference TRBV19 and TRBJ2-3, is DGGITQSPKYLFRKEGQNVTLSCEQNLNHDAMYWYRQDPGQGLRLIYYSQIVNDFQKGDIAEGYSVSREKKESFPLTVTSAQKNPTAFYLCASGEEVGTDTQYFGPGTRLTVL.

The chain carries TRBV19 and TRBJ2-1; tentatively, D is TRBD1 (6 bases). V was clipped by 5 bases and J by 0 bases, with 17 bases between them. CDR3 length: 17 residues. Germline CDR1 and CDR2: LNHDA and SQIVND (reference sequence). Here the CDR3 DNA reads TGTGCCAGTAGTGCCCTCCGGGACAAGGGCTCCTACAATGAGCAGTTCTTC. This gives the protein CASSALRDKGSYNEQFF.

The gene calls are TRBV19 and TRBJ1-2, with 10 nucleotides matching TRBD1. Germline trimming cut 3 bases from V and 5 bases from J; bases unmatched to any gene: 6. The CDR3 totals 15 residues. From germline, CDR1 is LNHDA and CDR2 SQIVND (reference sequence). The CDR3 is CASSIPGTGEYGYTF. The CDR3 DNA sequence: TGTGCCAGTAGTATCCCCGGGACAGGGGAGTATGGCTACACCTTC.

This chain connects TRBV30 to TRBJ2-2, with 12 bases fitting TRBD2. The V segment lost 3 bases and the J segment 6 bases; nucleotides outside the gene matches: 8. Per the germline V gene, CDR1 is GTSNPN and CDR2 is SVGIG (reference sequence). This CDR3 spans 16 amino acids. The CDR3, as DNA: TGTGCCTGGAGCCGACTAGCGGGAGTAAGGGCCGGGGAGCTGTTTTTT. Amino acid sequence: CAWSRLAGVRAGELFF. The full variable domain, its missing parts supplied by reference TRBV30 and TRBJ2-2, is SQTIHQWPATLVQPVGSPLSLECTVEGTSNPNLYWYRQAAGRGLQLLFYSVGIGQISSEVPQNLSASRPQDRQFILSSKKLLLSDSGFYLCAWSRLAGVRAGELFFGEGSRLTVL.

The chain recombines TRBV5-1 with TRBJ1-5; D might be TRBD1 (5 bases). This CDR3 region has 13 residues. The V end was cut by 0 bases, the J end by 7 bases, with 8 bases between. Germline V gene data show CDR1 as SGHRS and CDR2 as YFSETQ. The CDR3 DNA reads TGCGCCAGCAGCTTGGAAGCAGGGCAGCCCCAGCATTTT. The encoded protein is CASSLEAGQPQHF.

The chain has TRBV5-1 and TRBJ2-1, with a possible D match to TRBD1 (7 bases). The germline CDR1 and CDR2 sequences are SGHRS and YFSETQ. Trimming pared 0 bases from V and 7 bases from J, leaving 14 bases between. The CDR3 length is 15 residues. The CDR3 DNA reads TGCGCCAGCAGCTTGGCCGGGACAGCGGGTAATGAGCAGTTCTTC. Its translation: CASSLAGTAGNEQFF.

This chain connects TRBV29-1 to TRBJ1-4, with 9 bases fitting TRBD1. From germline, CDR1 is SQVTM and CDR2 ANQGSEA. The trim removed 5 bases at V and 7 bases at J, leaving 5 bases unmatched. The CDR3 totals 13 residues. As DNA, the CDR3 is TGCAGCGTTCAGCGGGACAGGGCTGAAAAACTGTTTTTT. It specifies CSVQRDRAEKLFF.

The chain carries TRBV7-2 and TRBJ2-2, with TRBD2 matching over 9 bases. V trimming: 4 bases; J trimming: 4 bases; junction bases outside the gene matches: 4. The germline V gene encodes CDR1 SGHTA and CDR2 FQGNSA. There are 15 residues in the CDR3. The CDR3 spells CASSYGTSITGELFF. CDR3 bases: TGTGCCAGCAGCTACGGGACTAGCATCACCGGGGAGCTGTTTTTT.